This record covers a single T cell receptor beta chain. Its antigen remains unknown. This sample was taken from a study of immune evolution from preneoplasia to lung adenocarcinoma. Libraries were prepared by immunoSEQ multiplex PCR; TCRdb keeps only in-frame clonotypes and omits some of them. The data hold 6,200 or so clones, with about 79% observed a single time. Whole-study results and caveats: Later-stage lesions seemingly showed higher T cell density and diversity than normal lung. T cell clonality was higher in KRAS-mutant than EGFR-mutant or wild-type nodules.

The CDR3 has 11 residues. Between the mid-2010s and the late 2010s, patients underwent resection in Japan or China. This receptor was taken from a person aged 60 to 85 with lung adenocarcinoma. The V gene is TRBV21-1, the J gene TRBJ2-7; TRBD1, as called in the table, went unchecked against the DNA. TRBV21-1 is deemed a pseudogene. The sequenced sample consisted of FFPE minimally invasive lung adenocarcinoma tissue. The CDR3 nucleotides read TGTGCCAGCAGCCCCCGACAGGGAAAGTACTTC. It translates to CASSPRQGKYF.